The 21 T cell receptor beta chains in this list originate from one sample, sequenced in a study of CD8 T cells in ankylosing spondylitis (dated by TCRdb to between 2016 and 2019). Library creation used 5' RACE. Sequenced using an Illumina HiSeq 2500. Using fastp trimming at Q25 and MiXCR clonotype assembly, TCRdb reanalyzed the public sequencing data and kept in-frame beta chains. CDR3 protein sequences are deduplicated, and each keeps its most common genes and DNA. The sample table records roughly 230,000 distinct CDR3 sequences; 18% of these occur just once. The leading ten clones occupy approximately 33% of the sample. Sequencing was performed on blood, either unsorted or a sorted T cell fraction (not recorded which). The source is a male donor with ankylosing spondylitis or in good health (not recorded which).

This chain uses TRBV7-3 with TRBJ2-1; the match to TRBD2 covers 9 bases. The J segment lost 0 bases and the V segment lost 5 bases, leaving 14 bases of the junction unmatched. The CDR3 has 19 residues. Germline CDR1 is SGHTA and CDR2 is FQGTGA. Here the CDR3 DNA reads TGTGCCAGCAGCCTTGGGCGGGAGGGCCCTGACCCCTCCTACAATGAGCAGTTCTTC. It codes for CASSLGREGPDPSYNEQFF.

This clonotype was observed a handful of times. V is TRBV2 and J is TRBJ1-3; D gene ambiguous. Trimming removed 3 bases from V and 2 bases from J, with 8 bases in between. Germline lookup yields CDR1 SNHLY and CDR2 FYNNEI. The CDR3 sequence is 14 residues long. CDR3 amino acids: CASSEHWTGNTIYF. CDR3 bases: TGTGCCAGCAGTGAGCATTGGACTGGAAACACCATATATTTT.

This clonotype was counted at least ten times. This chain connects TRBV12-3 or TRBV12-4 to TRBJ2-3; D gene uncertain. Trimming left V 6 bases short and J 3 bases short, with 19 bases between. This CDR3 contains 16 residues. CDR3 bases: TGTGCCAGCAGCCCCTCGAGCGCCCCAGGAACAGATACGCAGTATTTT. Translation: CASSPSSAPGTDTQYF.

This chain uses TRBV20-1 with TRBJ2-2; TRBD2 is a possible D gene (5 bases). This CDR3 spans 14 amino acids. Trimming removed 0 bases from V and 3 bases from J, with 8 bases in between. Germline V gene sequence: CDR1 DFQATT, CDR2 SNEGSKA (reference sequence). The CDR3 region is CSARDGVYTGELFF. CDR3 bases: TGCAGTGCTAGAGACGGGGTTTACACCGGGGAGCTGTTTTTT.

This rearrangement joins TRBV7-9 to TRBJ1-1; 8 bases are a match to TRBD1. V was clipped by 5 bases and J by 5 bases; unmatched bases: 10. CDR3 length: 15 amino acids. Looked up from germline, CDR1 is SEHNR and CDR2 is FQNEAQ (reference sequence). CDR3: CASSLLDRGDTEAFF. As DNA, the CDR3 is TGTGCCAGCAGCCTGTTAGACAGGGGTGATACTGAAGCTTTCTTT.

This clonotype turned up a few times. The rearrangement joins TRBV29-1 to TRBJ2-2, with 8 bases that match TRBD2. The germline V gene encodes CDR1 SQVTM and CDR2 ANQGSEA. The CDR3 has 13 residues. V gave up 7 bases and J gave up 3 bases; unmatched junction bases: 4. In DNA, the CDR3 is TGCAGCGCCGGACTAGCTTACACCGGGGAGCTGTTTTTT. It encodes CSAGLAYTGELFF.

This clonotype has a count of ten or more. This chain links TRBV3-1 with TRBJ2-7; either TRBD1 or TRBD2 may supply D (5 bases each). The V gene lost 1 base and the J gene lost 2 bases, with 24 bases spanning the gap. The CDR3 loop spans 19 amino acids. Germline V gene data show CDR1 as LGHDT and CDR2 as YNNKEL (reference sequence). The chain's CDR3 is CASSQVPGRSYLATYEQYF. The CDR3 region has the DNA TGTGCCAGCAGCCAAGTACCGGGGCGATCCTACCTTGCTACCTACGAGCAGTACTTC.

This clonotype was found many times. This chain joins TRBV29-1 and TRBJ2-1; weak D call: TRBD2 (7 bases). The V gene's germline CDR1 is SQVTM and CDR2 ANQGSEA. Trimming stripped 2 bases from V and 5 bases from J, with 22 bases between. This CDR3 has 17 amino acids. The CDR3 nucleotides are TGCAGCGTTGAAAAGGGGGGGCTGGGTTTCCGAGACAATGAGCAGTTCTTC. Its translation is CSVEKGGLGFRDNEQFF.

This clonotype was detected many times. This chain connects TRBV12-3 or TRBV12-4 to TRBJ1-1, with no clear D. Trimming removed 5 bases from V and 3 bases from J, with 7 bases in between. This CDR3 spans 12 amino acids. The CDR3 DNA is TGTGCCAGCAGTCTTGGATACACTGAAGCTTTCTTT. Its protein is CASSLGYTEAFF.

Only a few counts were recorded for this clonotype. In DNA, the CDR3 is TGCAGCGTTCCCTCGACAGGGAACTATCCCGAGACCCAGTACTTC. Translated: CSVPSTGNYPETQYF. This chain connects TRBV29-1 to TRBJ2-5; 7 nucleotides line up with TRBD1. Germline V CDR1 and CDR2: SQVTM, ANQGSEA. This CDR3 is 15 amino acids long. With 5 bases clipped from V and 5 bases from J, the junction kept 14 bases outside the gene matches.

V and J are TRBV15 and TRBJ2-2; D ambiguous. Trimming removed 7 bases from V and 4 bases from J, with 16 bases in between. The CDR3 contains 15 residues. The germline V gene has CDR1 LNHNV and CDR2 YYDKDF (reference sequence). The CDR3 sequence: CATTSLGAFTGELFF. CDR3 DNA sequence: TGTGCCACCACAAGCCTCGGAGCTTTCACCGGGGAGCTGTTTTTT.

The chain uses TRBV6-1 and TRBJ2-1; TRBD2 aligns across 9 bases. J gave up 2 bases and V 6 bases, and 14 bases lay outside the gene matches. There are 18 residues in the CDR3. Per the germline V gene, CDR1 is MNHNS and CDR2 is SASEGT. The CDR3 region has the DNA TGTGCCAGCAGCCTCCTCCGACTAGCGGAGACCCCCTACAATGAGCAGTTCTTC. This sequence encodes CASSLLRLAETPYNEQFF.

This clonotype has a handful of counts. The rearrangement uses TRBV29-1 and TRBJ1-1, with D unclear. V shed 6 bases and J shed 6 bases, with 5 bases lying between them. The CDR3 is 9 residues long. The germline V gene encodes CDR1 SQVTM and CDR2 ANQGSEA. The CDR3 DNA is TGCAGCGTGGACCCTGAAGCTTTCTTT. This encodes CSVDPEAFF.

The chain combines TRBV7-9 with TRBJ2-1; D gene ambiguous. Between the trimmed V and J ends, which lost 3 bases and 3 bases, there was a span of 9 bases. Germline V lookup: CDR1 SEHNR, CDR2 FQNEAQ (reference sequence). The CDR3 spans 14 residues. CDR3 amino acids: CASSFGGYYNEQFF. In DNA, the CDR3 is TGTGCCAGCAGCTTCGGCGGATACTACAATGAGCAGTTCTTC.

This clonotype was counted a few times. The chain is built from TRBV4-1 and TRBJ2-5; D is perhaps TRBD2 (5 bases). This CDR3 has 13 amino acids. Looked up from germline, CDR1 is MGHRA and CDR2 is YSYEKL. V shed 6 bases and J shed 5 bases, with 13 bases lying between them. CDR3 nucleotide sequence: TGCGCCAGCAGGGCGCGTAGCGTGGAGACCCAGTACTTC. Residues: CASRARSVETQYF.

The rearrangement uses TRBV20-1 and TRBJ2-3; no reliable D call. Germline V gene lookup returns CDR1 DFQATT and CDR2 SNEGSKA (reference sequence). Between the trimmed V and J ends, which lost 1 base and 1 base, there was a span of 18 bases. This CDR3 comprises 17 residues. The CDR3 spells CSARVTSTVFGTDTQYF. The CDR3 DNA reads TGCAGTGCTAGAGTAACCTCGACCGTTTTCGGCACAGATACGCAGTATTTT.

This chain joins TRBV4-1 and TRBJ2-7; D uncertain. Trimming stripped 3 bases from V and 4 bases from J, with 13 bases between. The CDR3 extends over 14 amino acids. The germline V gene has CDR1 MGHRA and CDR2 YSYEKL. The CDR3 DNA follows: TGCGCCAGCAGCCAGACACCGATGGGATACGAGCAGTACTTC. Its protein product is CASSQTPMGYEQYF.

This chain connects TRBV7-2 to TRBJ2-7; TRBD1 matches 9 bases. J lost 3 bases, V lost 4 bases, and 4 bases had no gene match. Germline V lookup: CDR1 SGHTA, CDR2 FQGNSA. The CDR3 loop spans 14 amino acids. The CDR3: CASSSGQGFYEQYF. The CDR3 DNA reads as TGTGCCAGCAGCTCGGGACAGGGTTTCTACGAGCAGTACTTC. Combining the CDR3 with reference TRBV7-2 and TRBJ2-7 gives the whole variable domain GAGVSQSPSNKVTEKGKDVELRCDPISGHTALYWYRQSLGQGLEFLIYFQGNSAPDKSGLPSDRFSAERTGGSVSTLTIQRTQQEDSAVYLCASSSGQGFYEQYFGPGTRLTVT.

The sample holds a few counts of this clonotype. This chain links TRBV5-1 with TRBJ2-2, with 8 bases fitting TRBD2. The CDR3 consists of 16 residues. V dropped 5 bases and J dropped 3; count of bases not matched to a gene: 9. Germline V gives CDR1 SGHRS, CDR2 YFSETQ. The DNA for the CDR3 is TGCGCCAGCAGGGATGGAGCGGGAGCGGACACCGGGGAGCTGTTTTTT. Protein: CASRDGAGADTGELFF.

This clonotype was seen only once. This chain connects TRBV7-9 to TRBJ2-7, with 7 bases fitting TRBD1. CDR3 size: 13 residues. Germline-derived CDR1 and CDR2 are SEHNR and FQNEAQ (reference sequence). V dropped 5 bases and J dropped 6; count of bases not matched to a gene: 7. CDR3 residues: CASSPVGGGEQYF. CDR3 bases: TGTGCCAGCAGCCCAGTAGGGGGCGGCGAGCAGTACTTC. Based on the CDR3 plus reference TRBV7-9 and TRBJ2-7, the full variable domain is DTGVSQNPRHKITKRGQNVTFRCDPISEHNRLYWYRQTLGQGPEFLTYFQNEAQLEKSRLLSDRFSAERPKGSFSTLEIQRTEQGDSAMYLCASSPVGGGEQYFGPGTRLTVT.

The chain couples TRBV4-3 to TRBJ2-2, with a tentative D call TRBD2 (6 bases). This CDR3 contains 16 residues. V lost 4 bases and J 1 base, leaving 13 bases between the germline ends. Germline loops: CDR1 LGHNA, CDR2 YSLEER. The CDR3 sequence: CASSPREGGNTGELFF. As DNA, the CDR3 is TGCGCCAGCAGCCCCCGAGAGGGAGGGAACACCGGGGAGCTGTTTTTT.